This passage covers 8 T cell receptor beta chains from one sample sequenced in a study of cytotoxic CD8 clonotypes in ibrutinib-treated CLL. Clones were sequenced by immunoSEQ multiplex PCR, and TCRdb holds only the in-frame ones, with some missing. The table records fewer than 400,000 clones, over 55% of them present only once. This material consisted of PBMCs, taken after 36 months of ibrutinib treatment. Receptors were obtained from a human donor with chronic lymphocytic leukemia.

This clone was seen only a few times. The V gene is TRBV7-6, the J gene TRBJ1-1; TRBD1 aligns across 7 bases. The CDR3 spans 14 residues. Germline lookup yields CDR1 SGHVS and CDR2 FNYEAQ. With V trimmed by 4 bases and J by 2 bases, 4 bases remained unmatched. CDR3 bases: TGTGCCAGCAGCTCTGGGACAGCAAACACTGAAGCTTTCTTT. It yields the protein CASSSGTANTEAFF.

The CDR3 here is CASSAGPQETQYF. The CDR3 nucleotides read TGTGCCAGCAGCGCGGGACCGCAAGAGACCCAGTACTTC. The rearrangement uses TRBV9 and TRBJ2-5, with D possibly called TRBD1 or TRBD2 (5 bases each). The germline V and J ends were trimmed by 3 bases and 2 bases, with 8 bases remaining between them. This CDR3 is built from 13 residues. The germline gives CDR1 SGDLS, CDR2 YYNGEE.

The genes are TRBV19 and TRBJ2-7; the match to TRBD1 covers 9 bases. Per the germline V gene, CDR1 is LNHDA and CDR2 is SQIVND (reference sequence). V dropped 7 bases and J dropped 3; count of bases not matched to a gene: 10. The CDR3 runs 15 residues. CDR3 nucleotides: TGTGCCAGTATGCGTTGTGGGACAGGGCGCTACGAGCAGTACTTC. Translating gives CASMRCGTGRYEQYF.

This clone has just a few counts. The rearrangement uses TRBV27 and TRBJ2-6, with D tentatively TRBD1 (5 bases). V was pared by 7 bases and J by 3 bases, with 10 bases between. The CDR3 has 14 amino acids. CDR1 is MNHEY and CDR2 is SMNVEV in the germline V gene (reference sequence). CDR3 sequence (DNA): TGTGCCAGCAATCTAGGGGTTGGGGCCAACGTCCTGACTTTC. As protein: CASNLGVGANVLTF.

The V gene is TRBV5-1, the J gene TRBJ2-3, with 10 bases that match TRBD1. The CDR3 has 18 amino acids. In germline, CDR1 is SGHRS, CDR2 YFSETQ. With 0 bases clipped from V and 2 bases from J, the junction kept 9 bases outside the gene matches. In nucleotides, the CDR3 is TGCGCCAGCAGCTTGGAGGGACAGGGGTTCCCCTCCACAGATACGCAGTATTTT. Translation: CASSLEGQGFPSTDTQYF.

The CDR3 here is CSVEDPKGRAEAFF. The CDR3 bases are TGCAGCGTTGAAGATCCTAAGGGGAGGGCTGAAGCTTTCTTT. The chain combines TRBV29-1 with TRBJ1-1; maybe TRBD1 (5 bases). Trimming removed 0 bases from V and 6 bases from J, with 14 bases in between. CDR1 and CDR2 from the germline V gene are SQVTM and ANQGSEA. The CDR3 length is 14 residues.

V usage is TRBV5-1 and J usage is TRBJ2-5; 13 bases align to TRBD2. This CDR3 has 17 residues. J was trimmed by 5 bases and V by 2 bases; bases with no gene match: 9. The germline gives CDR1 SGHRS, CDR2 YFSETQ. The CDR3 loop reads CASSLMTSGRLKETQYF. In nucleotides, the CDR3 is TGCGCCAGCAGCTTAATGACTAGCGGGAGGTTGAAGGAGACCCAGTACTTC.

V usage is TRBV29-1 and J usage is TRBJ1-2; TRBD1 might be the D (5 bases). Germline values: CDR1 SQVTM, CDR2 ANQGSEA. The CDR3 has 13 residues. V was cut by 4 bases and J by 7 bases, with 16 bases left in between. CDR3 sequence reads: CSVGKDREGGYTF. The DNA of the CDR3 is TGCAGCGTTGGGAAAGACAGAGAGGGTGGCTACACCTTC.